The 2 T cell receptor beta chains in this list originate from one sample, sequenced in a study of blood T cell repertoires in COVID-19. Here immunoSEQ multiplex PCR was the method, and the copy in TCRdb shows in-frame clones only, minus some. The sample lists around 260,000 clones, 86% occurring once. Sample: peripheral blood. The origin of the receptors is a woman under 40 with active or convalescent COVID-19.

This clone is a singleton in its sample. The chain employs TRBV7-9 and TRBJ2-4, with 7 bases fitting TRBD1. Per the germline V gene, CDR1 is SEHNR and CDR2 is FQNEAQ (reference sequence). The CDR3 length is 16 residues. J gave up 0 bases and V 5 bases, and 7 bases lay outside the gene matches. CDR3 protein: CASSPRTGLAKNIQYF. The CDR3 DNA sequence: TGTGCCAGCAGCCCCCGGACAGGATTAGCCAAAAACATTCAGTACTTC. Drawing the rest from reference TRBV7-9 and TRBJ2-4, the complete variable domain is DTGVSQNPRHKITKRGQNVTFRCDPISEHNRLYWYRQTLGQGPEFLTYFQNEAQLEKSRLLSDRFSAERPKGSFSTLEIQRTEQGDSAMYLCASSPRTGLAKNIQYFGAGTRLSVL.

The gene calls are TRBV4-2 and TRBJ2-5, with TRBD2 matching over 8 bases. Per the germline V gene, CDR1 is LGHNA and CDR2 is YNFKEQ. The length of the CDR3 is 16 residues. The V segment lost 6 bases and the J segment 5 bases; nucleotides outside the gene matches: 14. CDR3 sequence reads: CASRSATLAGRETQYF. In DNA form, the CDR3 reads TGTGCCAGCAGGTCTGCTACGTTAGCGGGGCGGGAGACCCAGTACTTC.